Listed here is a single TCR beta chain. The antigen it recognizes is unknown. No clone much larger than this one lies a single base away; base qualities are absent. This entry comes from a study of blood T cell repertoires in COVID-19 (TCRdb year 2020). Looking at the study overall: The collaborator samples originated in the United States, Italy and Spain and spanned the acute and convalescent phases of COVID-19. The prospective study material was composed of cDNA or gDNA derived from T cells, B-cell-depleted T cells, or PBMCs. Deeply sampled blood TCRbeta repertoires from subjects exposed to, actively infected with, or recovered from COVID-19 were included in the dataset. The repertoires were released in a freely available public database meant as a resource for research on the immune response to SARS-CoV-2. Samples were obtained from the ongoing ImmuneRACE study (first 160 participants) and from 950 to 1,500 subjects provided by 6 global collaborators. Sample metadata almost always included a de-identified subject ID, COVID-19 status, age in years and sex. Where available, HLA class I and class II types were taken from metadata supplied by the sample provider and were not determined by assay-based typing.

TCRbeta CDR3 regions were amplified from genomic DNA by means of the immunoSEQ Assay, a bias-controlled multiplex PCR. The source study handled its data this way. The number of nucleated cells in each sample was estimated by amplification of reference gene primers within the assay. To quantify the absolute abundance of each unique TCRbeta CDR3 rearrangement, sequence reads were collapsed and filtered. For each sample, productive Simpson clonality was calculated as the square root of Simpson's diversity index across productive rearrangements. TCRdb limited this immuneACCESS table to in-frame rearrangements with V and J called. A share of clones is missing; checked studies link under half to unresolved V genes, and the rest is unexplained. Clone size and the V and J calls come from that table; the DNA yielded D and trimming. The sample data list under 350,000 clones, and approximately 91% of these were observed just once. The top ten clonotypes cover 2% to 2.5% of the sample.

Points the paper makes about the study in general: The amount of clinical and demographic metadata varied by source and participant and was provided uncurated.

The CDR3, cysteine through phenylalanine, is 13 amino acids long. Only CDR3 DNA remains: 39 bases, in frame from the first base. The V and J ends are trimmed by 3 bases and 1 base, leaving 8 bases between them. Via the germline V gene (reference sequence), CDR1 is SGHNT and CDR2 YYREEE. Collaborating institutions collected whole blood in K2EDTA tubes following their own protocols. Collaborator samples were shipped for TCRbeta analysis as frozen whole blood, isolated PBMCs, or DNA extracted from either sample type. The sequence links TRBV5-4 to TRBJ2-7, and possibly TRBD2, on 6 matching bases. The origin of this receptor is a man aged 45-65 years with acute or convalescent COVID-19. Sequences were obtained from peripheral blood. The CDR3: CASSYSGSYEQYF. The sequence in DNA is TGTGCCAGCAGCTATAGCGGTTCCTACGAGCAGTACTTC.